These 8 T cell receptor beta chains came from one sample sequenced in a study of CD8+ T cells in alopecia areata. As the sequencing template, cDNA was produced by extracting RNA and reverse transcribing it. Sequencing was performed with immunoSEQ multiplex PCR; in TCRdb, only in-frame clones are kept and a portion is missing. The sample has 150,000 to 200,000 clones; about three fifths are singletons. Noted treatment: oral pan-JAK inhibitor, 5-10 mg twice daily. Sequenced material: CD4+ T cells sorted from blood, taken at week 4, from a patient treated with tofacitinib. Receptors originate from a human donor with alopecia areata.

The chain couples TRBV10-2 to TRBJ2-1; D unresolved. The germline gives CDR1 WSHSY, CDR2 SAAADI. V was cut by 4 bases and J by 6 bases, with 10 bases left in between. This CDR3 comprises 13 residues. The CDR3 nucleotides are TGCGCCAGCAGTGTGTCTCCGGGCAATGAGCAGTTCTTC. Residues: CASSVSPGNEQFF.

As concerns this clone: Other nucleotide sequences in the sample specify the same CDR3. The V and J genes are TRBV6-1 and TRBJ1-5; TRBD1 matches at 9 bases. CDR1 and CDR2 (germline): MNHNS, SASEGT. The J segment lost 2 bases and the V segment lost 4 bases, leaving 0 bases of the junction unmatched. CDR3 size: 14 residues. CDR3 DNA: TGTGCCAGCAGTGGGACAGGGGGCAATCAGCCCCAGCATTTT. This sequence encodes CASSGTGGNQPQHF.

The chain links TRBV6-5 to TRBJ2-3; D possibly corresponds to TRBD1 (6 bases). V shed 5 bases and J shed 1 base, with 10 bases lying between them. Germline loops: CDR1 MNHEY, CDR2 SVGAGI. The length of the CDR3 is 14 residues. CDR3 in DNA: TGTGCCAGCAGTAGGACAGTCGGCACAGATACGCAGTATTTT. Translated: CASSRTVGTDTQYF.

This clone was picked up many times. The V gene is TRBV5-6, the J gene TRBJ2-5, with 7 bases aligning to TRBD1. From germline, CDR1 is SGHDT and CDR2 YYEEEE. The CDR3 contains 15 residues. The V segment lost 1 base and the J segment 3 bases; nucleotides outside the gene matches: 6. CDR3 protein: CASSLTLDREETQYF. The CDR3 DNA reads as TGTGCCAGCAGCTTGACTCTCGACAGGGAAGAGACCCAGTACTTC.

This clone was seen once. The chain couples TRBV29-1 to TRBJ1-2; no clear D gene. Trimming cost V 7 bases and J 4 bases, with 13 bases left between them. Germline V gene data show CDR1 as SQVTM and CDR2 as ANQGSEA. CDR3 length equals 12 residues. Here the CDR3 reads CSARNSGYGYTF. CDR3 nucleotides: TGCAGCGCGAGGAACAGCGGCTATGGCTACACCTTC.

The chain employs TRBV14 and TRBJ1-6; the D gene is possibly TRBD1 (5 bases). The V gene's germline CDR1 is SGHDN and CDR2 FVKESK. The V gene lost 0 bases and the J gene lost 10 bases, with 13 bases spanning the gap. The CDR3 covers 15 residues. Here the CDR3 DNA reads TGTGCCAGCAGCCAAGAGCTCAGGGTTGGCTCACCCCTCCACTTT. Residues: CASSQELRVGSPLHF.

The genes are TRBV18 and TRBJ2-3; no definite D call. CDR1 and CDR2 from the germline V gene are KGHSH and LQKENI. V was cut by 1 base and J by 2 bases, with 13 bases left in between. The CDR3 runs 16 residues. CDR3 residues: CASSPLTGPTTDTQYF. The DNA of the CDR3 is TGTGCCAGCTCACCACTCACCGGTCCCACCACAGATACGCAGTATTTT.

V is TRBV7-9 and J is TRBJ2-5; tentative D call: TRBD2 (6 bases). Germline CDR1 and CDR2: SEHNR and FQNEAQ (reference sequence). The germline V and J ends were trimmed by 7 bases and 7 bases, with 16 bases remaining between them. The CDR3 extends over 13 amino acids. CDR3 DNA: TGTGCCAGCACCAATTATTCCGGGGGGACCCAGTACTTC. Its translation is CASTNYSGGTQYF.